This T cell receptor beta chain was captured in a study of memory CD4+ T cells and cytomegalovirus serostatus. Regarding the study as a whole: CD4+ memory repertoires contained about two fifths of the roughly 160 reported CMV TCRbeta sequences.

CDR1 is MDHEN, CDR2 SYDVKM, per germline. The CDR3 contains 12 residues. V was shortened by 6 bases and J by 7 bases, with 7 bases between the two germline ends. Single viable CD3+CD4+CD8-CD45RO+ cells were sorted as the memory CD4+ T cells. Profiled with immunoSEQ multiplex PCR; TCRdb holds only in-frame clones, not every one. The table has about 75,000 clones, around 78% seen once. Notes on this clone: Its specificity is unknown.

The source is an adult in good health and CMV-seropositive. The chain combines TRBV28 with TRBJ1-6; D unclear. Material: memory CD4+ T cells from blood. The CDR3 region is CASRDLNSPLHF. CDR3 DNA: TGTGCCAGCAGGGACTTGAATTCACCCCTCCACTTT.